The rows below give T cell receptor beta chains drawn from one sample of a study of cytomegalovirus exposure and HLA in healthy donors. Profiled with immunoSEQ multiplex PCR; TCRdb holds only in-frame clones, not every one. The sample includes approximately 210,000 clones, 70% to 80% of them seen just once. The sequenced sample was PBMCs. These receptor sequences come from a woman aged 25-40 years in good health and CMV-seropositive. Each CDR3 is given with its conserved first and last residue. D genes are given only for firm matches. Expanded clones get a size class; other rows say once, few or many, or leave the size out.

J gene	V gene	clone size	D gene	CDR3 DNA	CDR3 protein
TRBJ2-7	TRBV2	NA	TRBD1	TGTGCCAGCAGAGTAATCTCCGGGACAGACTCCTACGAGCAGTACTTC	CASRVISGTDSYEQYF
TRBJ1-2	TRBV19	NA	NA	TGTGCCAGTACCCGCGGAAAGGGGCTCAGCCGTAACTATGGCTACACCTTC	CASTRGKGLSRNYGYTF
TRBJ1-6	TRBV10-3	NA	TRBD1	TGTGCCATCAGCTCTAAGGGACAGGATAATTCACCCCTCCACTTT	CAISSKGQDNSPLHF
TRBJ1-2	TRBV5-6	NA	TRBD1	TGTGCCAGCAGCACGGACAGGGGCCTCTATGGCTACACCTTC	CASSTDRGLYGYTF
TRBJ1-2	TRBV9	NA	NA	TGTGCCAGCAGCGTAGAGCGTTATGGCTACACCTTC	CASSVERYGYTF
TRBJ2-1	TRBV28	NA	TRBD2	TGTGCCAGCACCCCCCGTAGCGGGAGGTTCTACAATGAGCAGTTCTTC	CASTPRSGRFYNEQFF
TRBJ1-1	TRBV10-3	NA	NA	TGTGCCATCAGTGACTTTGGGGGCATTATTGCCACTGAAGCTTTCTTT	CAISDFGGIIATEAFF
TRBJ2-5	TRBV11-3	NA	TRBD2	TGTGCCAGCAGCTCGGGGGGGACCCAGTACTTC	CASSSGGTQYF
TRBJ2-1	TRBV28	NA	NA	TGTGCCAGCAGTTTATCCCCTCGGTCGAGCTATGAGCAGTTCTTC	CASSLSPRSSYEQFF
TRBJ1-5	TRBV4-1	NA	NA	TGCGCCAGCAGCCAAGAAGAGCCTTATAGCAATCAGCCCCAGCATTTT	CASSQEEPYSNQPQHF
TRBJ2-7	TRBV2	once	NA	TGTGCCAGCAGTGATTCTGGGGGGTTCTACGAGCAGTACTTC	CASSDSGGFYEQYF
TRBJ2-4	TRBV19	NA	TRBD2	TGTGCCAGTAGCACGGGACTAGCGGGGAGGGGCATTCAGTACTTC	CASSTGLAGRGIQYF
TRBJ1-2	TRBV10-3	NA	NA	TGTGCCATCAGTGGATACAGAGATGGCTACACCTTC	CAISGYRDGYTF
TRBJ2-7	TRBV9	NA	NA	TGTGCCAGCAGCGTAGATATCTCCTACGAGCAGTACTTC	CASSVDISYEQYF
TRBJ2-7	TRBV6-5	NA	TRBD2	TGTGCCAGCAGTTGGGCCTGGGAGGGCGGCTACGAGCAGTACTTC	CASSWAWEGGYEQYF
TRBJ1-1	TRBV18	once	NA	TGTGCCAGCTCCCGCGCCGCGGTCGTCATGAACACTGAAGCTTTCTTT	CASSRAAVVMNTEAFF
TRBJ1-2	TRBV5-6	NA	NA	TGTGCCAGCAGCTCGAGGGGGGGCTACACCTTC	CASSSRGGYTF
TRBJ2-1	TRBV6-5	once	NA	TGTGCCAGCAGCAGACCGGGGGACAGAGTTACTGGGCAGTTCTTC	CASSRPGDRVTGQFF
TRBJ1-3	TRBV6-9	NA	NA	TGTGCCACCACGTTACTAAGGGGGAATGGAAACACCATATATTTT	CATTLLRGNGNTIYF
TRBJ1-1	TRBV30	once	NA	TGTGCCTGGAGTGAACTCACCGGGTACACTGAAGCTTTCTTT	CAWSELTGYTEAFF
TRBJ2-3	TRBV7-8	NA	TRBD1	TGTGCCAGCAGCGCCGGGACAGGGATCACAGATACGCAGTATTTT	CASSAGTGITDTQYF
TRBJ2-7	TRBV28	NA	TRBD2	TGTGCCAGCAGTCCCGCGTCGACTAGCGGAGTAGGAGGGAAGTACTTC	CASSPASTSGVGGKYF
TRBJ1-5	TRBV2	once	TRBD1	TGTGCCAGCTCCCCAGAGACAGGGGGCAGAGCGGGTCAGCCCCAGCATTTT	CASSPETGGRAGQPQHF
TRBJ2-7	TRBV19	NA	NA	TGTGCCAGTAGTATTGGAAAGGCTCTAGGTACCTACGAGCAGTACTTC	CASSIGKALGTYEQYF
TRBJ1-5	TRBV28	few	NA	TGTGCCAGCAGTTTAGCCGGGGTCTATAGCAATCAGCCCCAGCATTTT	CASSLAGVYSNQPQHF
TRBJ1-1	TRBV25-1	NA	NA	TGTGCCAGCAGTGAATCGCGAGAAGCTTTCTTT	CASSESREAFF
TRBJ1-1	TRBV10-3	NA	NA	TGTGCCACCCTAAGAGAGACATTTAACACTGAAGCTTTCTTT	CATLRETFNTEAFF
TRBJ2-5	TRBV4-2	NA	NA	TGTGCCAGCAGCCAATCAGGGGCCCAAGAGACCCAGTACTTC	CASSQSGAQETQYF
TRBJ2-3	TRBV27	NA	TRBD2	TGTGCCAGCAGTAAAACTAGCGGGGGACGCACAGATACGCAGTATTTT	CASSKTSGGRTDTQYF
TRBJ2-1	TRBV5-3	NA	NA	TGTGCCAGAAGCTTGGTTGACCCGGGATTCTCCTACAATGAGCAGTTCTTC	CARSLVDPGFSYNEQFF
TRBJ2-7	TRBV6-1	NA	NA	TGTGCCAGCAGTGAGTCGGGGACTTACGGCGAGCAGTACTTC	CASSESGTYGEQYF
TRBJ1-5	TRBV28	NA	NA	TGTGCCAGCAGTTCCGTTGGGGGCTATAGCAATCAGCCCCAGCATTTT	CASSSVGGYSNQPQHF
TRBJ2-3	TRBV5-1	NA	TRBD2	TGCGCCAGCAGCCAAAACTGGGCACTAGCGGGGAGAGATACGCAGTATTTT	CASSQNWALAGRDTQYF
TRBJ1-2	TRBV2	NA	NA	TGTGCCAGTGGGAGGGGACGTGCCAACTATGGCTACACCTTC	CASGRGRANYGYTF
TRBJ2-7	TRBV5-4	NA	NA	TGTGCCAGCAGCCGGAGCTCACAGGGTTCTAGCTCCTACGAGCAGTACTTC	CASSRSSQGSSSYEQYF
TRBJ2-7	TRBV2	NA	TRBD2	TGTGCCAGCAGTGGACTAGCGGGAGGGCCGACCTACGAGCAGTACTTC	CASSGLAGGPTYEQYF
TRBJ1-4	TRBV5-1	NA	NA	TGCGCCAGCAGCTTAGATGGCGGGGGCGCGAAACTGTTTTTT	CASSLDGGGAKLFF
TRBJ2-3	TRBV28	once	TRBD2	TGTGCCAGCAGCCGCTTATTTCGGGAGGCAGATACGCAGTATTTT	CASSRLFREADTQYF
TRBJ2-3	TRBV12-1	NA	NA	TGTGCCAGCAGCCACGGGGACTCCAGGGAGGATACGCAGTATTTT	CASSHGDSREDTQYF
TRBJ2-1	TRBV5-3	few	TRBD2	TGTGCCAGAAGCTTGGCTAGCGGGAACTACAATGAGCAGTTCTTC	CARSLASGNYNEQFF
TRBJ2-5	TRBV5-1	NA	NA	TGCGCCAGCAGCTTGGCCGGGACACCGGAAGAGACCCAGTACTTC	CASSLAGTPEETQYF
TRBJ2-5	TRBV11-2	NA	NA	TGTGCCAGCGGGCCAGGGAGGGAGACCCAGTACTTC	CASGPGRETQYF
TRBJ2-1	TRBV18	NA	TRBD2	TGTGCCAGCTCAAGGGGACTAGCGGGAGCCTACAATGAGCAGTTCTTC	CASSRGLAGAYNEQFF
TRBJ1-1	TRBV5-1	NA	TRBD1	TGCGCCAGCAGCTCACAGGGGATGGGTGAAGCTTTCTTT	CASSSQGMGEAFF
TRBJ1-2	TRBV25-1	NA	TRBD1	TGTGCCAGCAGTGCGCCGGGACAGGGCGCAAAGGTCTTAGGCTACACCTTC	CASSAPGQGAKVLGYTF
TRBJ2-5	TRBV15	NA	NA	TGTGCCACCAGCCCTCGTACAGGGCGCCAAGAGACCCAGTACTTC	CATSPRTGRQETQYF